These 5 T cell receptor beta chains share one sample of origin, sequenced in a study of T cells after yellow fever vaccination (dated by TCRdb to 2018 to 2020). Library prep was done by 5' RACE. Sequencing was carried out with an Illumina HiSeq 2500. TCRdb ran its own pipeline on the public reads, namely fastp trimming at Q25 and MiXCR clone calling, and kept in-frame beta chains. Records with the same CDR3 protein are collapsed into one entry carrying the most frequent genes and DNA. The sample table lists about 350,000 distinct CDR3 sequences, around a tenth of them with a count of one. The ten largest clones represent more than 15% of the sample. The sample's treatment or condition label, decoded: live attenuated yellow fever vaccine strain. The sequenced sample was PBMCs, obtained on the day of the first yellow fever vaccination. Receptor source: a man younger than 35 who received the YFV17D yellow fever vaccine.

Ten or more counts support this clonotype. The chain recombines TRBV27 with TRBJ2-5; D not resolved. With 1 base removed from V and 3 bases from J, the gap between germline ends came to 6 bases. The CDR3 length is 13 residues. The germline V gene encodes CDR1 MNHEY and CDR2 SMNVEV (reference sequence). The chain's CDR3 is CASSLYTEETQYF. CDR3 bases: TGTGCCAGCAGTTTATACACGGAAGAGACCCAGTACTTC.

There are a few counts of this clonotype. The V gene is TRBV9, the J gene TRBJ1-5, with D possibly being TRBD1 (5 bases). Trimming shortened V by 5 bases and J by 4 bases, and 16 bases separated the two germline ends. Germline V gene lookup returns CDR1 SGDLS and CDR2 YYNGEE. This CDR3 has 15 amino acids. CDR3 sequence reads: CASREFYRFNQPQHF. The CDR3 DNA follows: TGTGCCAGCAGGGAATTCTACAGGTTTAATCAGCCCCAGCATTTT.

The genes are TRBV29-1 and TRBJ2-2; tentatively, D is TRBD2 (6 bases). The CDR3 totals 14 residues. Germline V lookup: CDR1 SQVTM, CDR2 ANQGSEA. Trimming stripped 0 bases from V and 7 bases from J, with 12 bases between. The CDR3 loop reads CSVEDGTEDGELFF. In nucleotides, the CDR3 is TGCAGCGTTGAAGATGGGACTGAGGACGGGGAGCTGTTTTTT.

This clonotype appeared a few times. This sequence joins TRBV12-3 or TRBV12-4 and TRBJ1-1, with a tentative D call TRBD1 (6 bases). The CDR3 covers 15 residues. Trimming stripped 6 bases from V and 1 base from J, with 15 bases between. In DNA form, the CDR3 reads TGTGCCAGCAGCTTTAGGGGGGGGACGAACACTGAAGCTTTCTTT. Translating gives CASSFRGGTNTEAFF.

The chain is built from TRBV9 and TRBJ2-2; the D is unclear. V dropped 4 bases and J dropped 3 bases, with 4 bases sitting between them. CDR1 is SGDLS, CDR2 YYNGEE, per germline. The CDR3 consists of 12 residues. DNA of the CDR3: TGTGCCAGCAGCCCTCACACCGGGGAGCTGTTTTTT. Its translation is CASSPHTGELFF. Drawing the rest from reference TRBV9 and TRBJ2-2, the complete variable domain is DSGVTQTPKHLITATGQRVTLRCSPRSGDLSVYWYQQSLDQGLQFLIQYYNGEERAKGNILERFSAQQFPDLHSELNLSSLELGDSALYFCASSPHTGELFFGEGSRLTVL.